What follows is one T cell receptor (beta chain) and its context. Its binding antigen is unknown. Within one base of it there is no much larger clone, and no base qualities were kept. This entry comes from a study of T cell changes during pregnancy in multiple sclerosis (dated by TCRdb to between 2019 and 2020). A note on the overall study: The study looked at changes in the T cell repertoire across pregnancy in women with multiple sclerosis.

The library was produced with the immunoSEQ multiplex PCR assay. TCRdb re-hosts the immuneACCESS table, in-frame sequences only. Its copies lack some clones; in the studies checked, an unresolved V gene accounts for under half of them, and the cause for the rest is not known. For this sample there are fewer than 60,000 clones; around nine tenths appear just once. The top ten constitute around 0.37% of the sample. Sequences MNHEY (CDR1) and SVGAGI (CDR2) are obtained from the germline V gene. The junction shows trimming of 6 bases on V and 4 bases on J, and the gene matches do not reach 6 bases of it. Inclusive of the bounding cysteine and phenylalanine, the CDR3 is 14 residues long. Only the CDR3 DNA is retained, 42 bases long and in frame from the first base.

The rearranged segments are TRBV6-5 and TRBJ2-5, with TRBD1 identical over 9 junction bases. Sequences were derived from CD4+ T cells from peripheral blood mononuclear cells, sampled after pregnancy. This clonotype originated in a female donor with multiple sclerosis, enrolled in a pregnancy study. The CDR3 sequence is CASRGDRGTETQYF. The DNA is TGTGCCAGCAGGGGCGACAGGGGGACAGAGACCCAGTACTTC.